This TCR beta chain was identified during a study of vaccination and CD4 T cells after COVID-19. On this clonotype: The antigen is undetermined.

Treatment defined: roughly ten-day PBMC culture with coronavirus spike peptide pools or control peptides (ViraFEST assay). With peptide pools, ViraFEST first expanded antigen-specific T cells and afterwards sequenced their TCRs. V lost 3 bases and J 3 bases, leaving 17 bases between the germline ends. Germline V lookup: CDR1 DFQATT, CDR2 SNEGSKA (reference sequence). This CDR3 comprises 15 residues. Cultured CD4+ T cell DNA was sequenced using the Oncomine TCR Beta short-read assay. MiXCR was run by TCRdb on the PCR reads, yielding one entry per CDR3 protein. This table holds more than 9,000 distinct CDR3 sequences, around 77% found once.

The receptor was derived from a human donor who had recovered from COVID-19. Specimen: CD4+ T cells from blood, cultured in vitro. The J gene is TRBJ1-2, the V gene TRBV20-1, with D possibly being TRBD1 (5 bases). DNA for the CDR3: TGCAGTGCTAGGTATCGGGGCAGGCGGGACTATGGCTACACCTTC. The encoded protein is CSARYRGRRDYGYTF.